This T cell receptor (beta chain) is from a study of T cell responses to AZD1222 COVID-19 vaccine. Unmatched junction bases numbered 4, after V lost 4 bases and J lost 1 base. The CDR3 runs 15 residues. CDR1 is SGHNT and CDR2 is YYREEE in the germline V gene (reference sequence). Here immunoSEQ multiplex PCR was the method, and the copy in TCRdb shows in-frame clones only, minus some. The sample has 120,000 or so clones, around 89% seen once; the top ten hold 1.5% to 1.8%. The chain employs TRBV5-4 and TRBJ2-3; 9 bases line up with TRBD2. The source of this sequence is an adult in good health. The sequenced sample was peripheral blood, obtained on day 0 of AZD1222 vaccination. The CDR3 DNA is TGTGCCAGCAGCCCCATAGCGGGGGGCACAGATACGCAGTATTTT. The encoded protein is CASSPIAGGTDTQYF.